This TCR beta chain was retrieved from a study of T cells after yellow fever vaccination. TCRdb itself ran the 5' RACE reads through MiXCR, one entry per CDR3 protein. The repertoire consists of 300,000 to 450,000 distinct CDR3 sequences, with approximately 5.7% occurring once and the leading ten covering over 12%. From germline, CDR1 is SGHDT and CDR2 YYEEEE. CDR3 size: 16 residues. V lost 4 bases to trimming and J lost 3 bases; unmatched junction nucleotides: 12. In its sample, this clonotype was seen a few times. The chain is built from TRBV5-6 and TRBJ2-7, with 8 bases identical to TRBD2. The sequence derives from a man aged 25 to 40 who received the YFV17D yellow fever vaccine. The material was PBMCs, obtained 5 days after the yellow fever booster vaccination. CDR3 region: CASSADQRELIYEQYF. CDR3 sequence (DNA): TGTGCCAGCAGCGCAGACCAGCGGGAGTTAATCTACGAGCAGTACTTC. The complete variable domain, with remaining parts taken from reference TRBV5-6 and TRBJ2-7, reads DAGVTQSPTHLIKTRGQQVTLRCSPKSGHDTVSWYQQALGQGPQFIFQYYEEEERQRGNFPDRFSGHQFPNYSSELNVNALLLGDSALYLCASSADQRELIYEQYFGPGTRLTVT.